Below are 16 T cell receptor beta chains sequenced from a single sample in a study of identical twins. Each CDR3 protein gets one entry after TCRdb re-called the 5' RACE reads with MiXCR. Here the sample spans hundreds of thousands of distinct CDR3 sequences, 20% to 30% being singletons. This sample also appeared in a second study, on T cells expressing NK-cell markers.

The sample taken for sequencing was CD4+ T cells sorted from blood. The source of these receptors is a young woman in good health.

This clonotype was found a few times. The chain links TRBV29-1 to TRBJ2-3; no reliable D call. V was pared by 1 base and J by 0 bases, with 14 bases between. Per the germline V gene, CDR1 is SQVTM and CDR2 is ANQGSEA. The CDR3 has 16 residues. The CDR3 reads CSVEGRWRTSTDTQYF. CDR3 DNA: TGCAGCGTTGAAGGTCGGTGGCGGACGAGCACAGATACGCAGTATTTT.

The sample holds a few counts of this clonotype. The chain is built from TRBV7-9 and TRBJ1-4, with D unclear. The germline gives CDR1 SEHNR, CDR2 FQNEAQ (reference sequence). The CDR3 length is 14 residues. V lost 5 bases to trimming and J lost 4 bases, with 11 bases between them. CDR3 DNA: TGTGCCAGCAGCGCGGACGGCTTTAATGAAAAACTGTTTTTT. Its protein is CASSADGFNEKLFF.

The chain joins TRBV7-2 to TRBJ1-3; 7 bases fit TRBD1. Trimming took 4 bases from V and 1 from J; bases not matched to a gene: 4. This CDR3 region has 15 residues. CDR1 is SGHTA and CDR2 is FQGNSA in the germline V gene. The CDR3 DNA reads as TGTGCCAGCAGCTCTAACAGGGGTTCTGGAAACACCATATATTTT. It codes for CASSSNRGSGNTIYF.

Only a few counts were recorded for this clonotype. The J gene is TRBJ1-1, the V gene TRBV6-5; tentative D call: TRBD1 (5 bases). Germline lookup yields CDR1 MNHEY and CDR2 SVGAGI. The CDR3 runs 15 residues. Trimming removed 2 bases from V and 6 bases from J, with 16 bases in between. The CDR3 DNA is TGTGCCAGCAGTTACGGTTCGCTGAGGGGCTCTGAAGCTTTCTTT. The encoded protein is CASSYGSLRGSEAFF.

The chain has TRBV5-5 and TRBJ2-2; D is ambiguous. The ends were cut back, 0 bases at V and 3 bases at J, with 9 bases in the middle. CDR1 is SGHKS and CDR2 is YYEKEE in the germline V gene (reference sequence). The CDR3 spans 15 residues. This CDR3 is CASSLEVFHTGELFF. In nucleotides, the CDR3 is TGTGCCAGCAGCTTGGAGGTCTTTCACACCGGGGAGCTGTTTTTT.

The sample holds a few counts of this clonotype. This sequence joins TRBV7-9 and TRBJ1-2; D not resolved. Looked up from germline, CDR1 is SEHNR and CDR2 is FQNEAQ (reference sequence). V lost 4 bases and J 2 bases, leaving 17 bases between the germline ends. The length of the CDR3 is 16 residues. The CDR3 DNA sequence: TGTGCCAGCAGCTCCTCCGAACCTGACACAAACTATGGCTACACCTTC. This codes for CASSSSEPDTNYGYTF.

This chain joins TRBV25-1 and TRBJ2-7; 8 bases fit TRBD1. Looked up from germline, CDR1 is MGHDK and CDR2 is SYGVNS. The CDR3 covers 15 residues. Trimming cost V 6 bases and J 6 bases; bases outside gene matches: 13. CDR3 DNA sequence: TGTGCCAGCAGGGGGACAGGACCTGTTGGGTTCGAGCAGTACTTC. Translated: CASRGTGPVGFEQYF.

V gene TRBV29-1 combines with J gene TRBJ2-7; D remains unclear. The CDR3 spans 12 residues. CDR1 is SQVTM, CDR2 ANQGSEA, per germline. The CDR3 nucleotides read TGCAGTTCCGTGGGCGTCTCCTACGAGCAGTACTTC. Protein: CSSVGVSYEQYF.

The chain employs TRBV4-1 and TRBJ2-3; 9 positions match TRBD2. J gave up 5 bases and V 3 bases, and 6 bases lay outside the gene matches. The CDR3 length is 15 residues. Germline V lookup: CDR1 MGHRA, CDR2 YSYEKL. Written as DNA, the CDR3 is TGCGCCAGCAGCCAGCGGGGGGGGCCGGTAGATACGCAGTATTTT. Amino acids: CASSQRGGPVDTQYF.

The chain is built from TRBV4-1 and TRBJ2-2, with a possible D match to TRBD1 (5 bases). The CDR3 runs to 17 residues. The germline V gene has CDR1 MGHRA and CDR2 YSYEKL. V lost 4 bases and J lost 2, with 17 bases in between. The CDR3 spells CASSPPQGRANTGELFF. The DNA for the CDR3 is TGCGCCAGCAGCCCCCCCCAGGGAAGGGCTAACACCGGGGAGCTGTTTTTT.

The CDR3: CASSSQGLGNEQFF. The DNA for the CDR3 is TGTGCCAGCAGTTCCCAAGGTTTGGGGAATGAGCAGTTCTTC. This chain connects TRBV12-3 or TRBV12-4 to TRBJ2-1, with D hard to call. This CDR3 has 14 residues. The germline V and J ends were trimmed by 4 bases and 7 bases, with 14 bases remaining between them.

The chain has TRBV20-1 and TRBJ2-5; the D is unclear. Germline assignment: CDR1 DFQATT and CDR2 SNEGSKA (reference sequence). The CDR3 has 12 residues. The CDR3 DNA is TGCAGCGTAACCAATTACCGAGAGACCCAGTACTTC. Translating it yields CSVTNYRETQYF.

This clonotype came up a few times. The CDR3 region is CSAKRGARTDTQYF. The CDR3 region has the DNA TGCAGTGCTAAGCGGGGAGCACGCACAGATACGCAGTATTTT. This sequence joins TRBV20-1 and TRBJ2-3, with 7 bases fitting TRBD2. V lost 4 bases to trimming and J lost 1 base; unmatched junction nucleotides: 5. The CDR3 is made up of 14 amino acids. Germline V gene sequence: CDR1 DFQATT, CDR2 SNEGSKA (reference sequence).

Here the CDR3 DNA reads TGTGCCAGCGGAACAGGGGATTATACCGGGGAGCTGTTTTTT. Translation gives CASGTGDYTGELFF. The chain combines TRBV6-1 with TRBJ2-2; 7 nucleotides align to TRBD1. The CDR3 covers 14 residues. Germline V CDR1 and CDR2: MNHNS, SASEGT. V was pared by 8 bases and J by 5 bases, with 8 bases of the junction left unmatched.

This clonotype was observed a handful of times. The chain links TRBV2 to TRBJ2-5; no clear D gene. V lost 10 bases, J lost 2 bases, and 14 bases lay in between. Germline V gene sequence: CDR1 SNHLY, CDR2 FYNNEI. There are 13 residues in the CDR3. The CDR3 is CATNGLLQETQYF. The CDR3 coding sequence is TGTGCCACCAACGGGCTCCTGCAAGAGACCCAGTACTTC.

The V gene is TRBV11-3, the J gene TRBJ2-4; D perhaps matches TRBD2 (5 bases). CDR1 and CDR2 from the germline V gene are SGHNT and YENEEA. The CDR3 spans 13 residues. Deletions cut 1 base from V and 7 bases from J, with 8 bases between. The CDR3 nucleotides are TGTGCCAGCAGCTTAGGGGAGATGAACATTCAGTACTTC. This gives the protein CASSLGEMNIQYF.